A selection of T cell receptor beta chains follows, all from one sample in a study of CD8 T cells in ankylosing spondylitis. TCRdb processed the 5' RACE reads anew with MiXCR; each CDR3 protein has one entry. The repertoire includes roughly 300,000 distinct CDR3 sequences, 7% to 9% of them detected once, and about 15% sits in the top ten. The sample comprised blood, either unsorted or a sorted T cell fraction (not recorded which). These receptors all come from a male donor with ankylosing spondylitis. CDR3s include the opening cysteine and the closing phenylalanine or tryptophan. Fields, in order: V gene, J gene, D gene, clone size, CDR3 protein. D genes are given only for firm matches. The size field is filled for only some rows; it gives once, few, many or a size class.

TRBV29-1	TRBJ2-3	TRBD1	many	CSVEWTGLTDTQYF
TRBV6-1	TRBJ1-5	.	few	CASSPVGKQPQHF
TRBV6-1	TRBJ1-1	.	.	CASSEAGVNTEAFF
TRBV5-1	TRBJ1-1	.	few	CASSFDSRGRTEAFF
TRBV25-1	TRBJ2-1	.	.	CASSTRDTRGREQFF
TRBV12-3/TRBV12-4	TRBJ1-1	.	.	CASSLRPLNTEAFF
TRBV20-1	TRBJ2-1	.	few	CSARDPKLGFPNNEQFF
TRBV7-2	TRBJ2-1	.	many	CASSFPRGRGAYDSYNEQFF
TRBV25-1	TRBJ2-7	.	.	CASSAKRGGTKTYEQYF
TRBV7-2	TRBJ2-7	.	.	CASSLLGGSYEQYF
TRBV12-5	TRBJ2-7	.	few	CASGRRYEQYF
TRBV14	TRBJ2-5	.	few	CASSQMPRTDQETQYF
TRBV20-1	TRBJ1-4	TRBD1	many	CSARGTGGGVGEKLFF
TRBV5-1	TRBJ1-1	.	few	CASSLNGGPNTEAFF
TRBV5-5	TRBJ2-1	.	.	CASSRTGSSYNEQFF
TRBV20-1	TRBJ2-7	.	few	CSARPGTAAYEQYF
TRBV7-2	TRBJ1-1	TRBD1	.	CASSFTGTGFMNTEAFF
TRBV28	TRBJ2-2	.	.	CASSYGGNTGELFF
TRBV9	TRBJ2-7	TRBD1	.	CASSVTDRAYEQYF
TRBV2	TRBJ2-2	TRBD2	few	CASSEALAGVAGELFF
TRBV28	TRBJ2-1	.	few	CASTLGGGNEQFF
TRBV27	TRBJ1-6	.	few	CASAGGTDTSPLHF
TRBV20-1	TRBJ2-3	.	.	CSARSARTAFTDTQYF
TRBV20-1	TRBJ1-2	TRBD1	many	CSARVTGTGFGYTF
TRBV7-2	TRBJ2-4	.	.	CARSGVQAKNIQYF
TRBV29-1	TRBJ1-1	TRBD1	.	CSVGQGGNTEAFF
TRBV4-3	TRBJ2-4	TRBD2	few	CASSQDNWREAGNIQYF
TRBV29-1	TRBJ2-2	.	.	CSVDGRTGELFF
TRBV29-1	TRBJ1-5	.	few	CSVRDGNQPQHF
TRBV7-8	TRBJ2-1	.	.	CASSLGSGANEQFF
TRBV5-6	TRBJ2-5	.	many	CASSLVSSRETQYF
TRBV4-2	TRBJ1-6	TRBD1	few	CASSQRDRGAEPLHF
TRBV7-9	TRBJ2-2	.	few	CASSPAGLMNTGELFF
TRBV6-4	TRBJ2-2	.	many	CASSDLQGSGELFF
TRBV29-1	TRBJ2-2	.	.	CSVENRAAGTGELFF
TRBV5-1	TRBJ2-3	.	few	CASSLAPVSTDTQYF